This TCR beta chain was identified during a study of blood T cell repertoires in COVID-19. Looking at the study overall: The United States, Italy and Spain were the sources of the acute and convalescent COVID-19 samples. T cells, B-cell-depleted T cells, or PBMCs provided the cDNA or gDNA that served as material.

Trimming removed 0 bases at V and 1 base at J, with 15 bases between. Germline lookup yields CDR1 MNHEY and CDR2 SVGEGT. The CDR3 is 17 residues long. Under the authors' procedure: Reference gene primer amplification yielded estimated nucleated cell counts. Repertoires were generated with immunoSEQ multiplex PCR, while TCRdb's copy carries only in-frame clones and drops some. The V and J calls and the clone size are those of that table, but D and trimming were determined from the DNA. The data show 65,000 to 85,000 clones, about four fifths seen once. The sequence derives from a woman aged 55-69 years with acute or convalescent COVID-19. The chain employs TRBV6-2 or TRBV6-3 and TRBJ1-1; the D gene is possibly TRBD1 (6 bases). The specimen sequenced was peripheral blood. The chain's CDR3 is CASSYSTWGRRNTEAFF. The DNA for the CDR3 is TGTGCCAGCAGTTACTCGACGTGGGGGCGAAGGAACACTGAAGCTTTCTTT.